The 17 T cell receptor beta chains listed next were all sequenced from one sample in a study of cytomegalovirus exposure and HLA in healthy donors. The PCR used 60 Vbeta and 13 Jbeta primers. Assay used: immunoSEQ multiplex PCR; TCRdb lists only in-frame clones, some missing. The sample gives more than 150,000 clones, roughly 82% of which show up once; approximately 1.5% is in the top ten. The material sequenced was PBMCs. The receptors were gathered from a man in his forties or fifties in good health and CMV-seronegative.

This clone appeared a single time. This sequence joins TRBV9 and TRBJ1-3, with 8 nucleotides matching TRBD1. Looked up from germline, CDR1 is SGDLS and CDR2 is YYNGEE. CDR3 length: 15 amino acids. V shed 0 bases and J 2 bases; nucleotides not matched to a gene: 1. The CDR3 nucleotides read TGTGCCAGCAGCGTAGCAGGGGGCGCTGGAAACACCATATATTTT. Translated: CASSVAGGAGNTIYF.

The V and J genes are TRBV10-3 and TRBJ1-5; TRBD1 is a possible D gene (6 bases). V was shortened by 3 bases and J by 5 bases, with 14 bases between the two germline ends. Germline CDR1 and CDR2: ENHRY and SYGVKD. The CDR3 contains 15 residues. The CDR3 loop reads CAISDQGKSHQPQHF. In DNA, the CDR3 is TGTGCCATCAGTGATCAGGGGAAATCGCATCAGCCCCAGCATTTT.

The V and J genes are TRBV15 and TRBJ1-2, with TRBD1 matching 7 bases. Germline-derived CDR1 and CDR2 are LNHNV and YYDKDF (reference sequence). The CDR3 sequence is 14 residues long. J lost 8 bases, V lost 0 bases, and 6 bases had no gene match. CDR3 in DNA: TGTGCCACCAGCAGAGATCGACAGGGTAGGGGCTACACCTTC. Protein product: CATSRDRQGRGYTF.

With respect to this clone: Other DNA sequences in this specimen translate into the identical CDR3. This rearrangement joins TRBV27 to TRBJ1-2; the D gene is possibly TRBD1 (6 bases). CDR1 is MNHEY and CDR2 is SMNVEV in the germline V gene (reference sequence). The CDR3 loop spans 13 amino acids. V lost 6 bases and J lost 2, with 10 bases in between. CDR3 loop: CASSLTGNYGYTF. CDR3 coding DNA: TGTGCCAGCAGCCTAACAGGGAACTATGGCTACACCTTC.

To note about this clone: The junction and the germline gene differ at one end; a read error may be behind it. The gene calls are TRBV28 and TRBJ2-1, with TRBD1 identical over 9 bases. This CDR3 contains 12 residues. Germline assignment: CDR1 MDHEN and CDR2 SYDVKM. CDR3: CASRLWGQGQFF. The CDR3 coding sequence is TGTGCCAGCAGGTTATGGGGACAGGGGCAGTTCTTC.

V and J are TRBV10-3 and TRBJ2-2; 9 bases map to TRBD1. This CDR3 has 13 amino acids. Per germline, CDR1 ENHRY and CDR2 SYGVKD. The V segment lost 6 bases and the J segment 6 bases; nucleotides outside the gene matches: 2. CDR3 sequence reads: CAIRRQGAGELFF. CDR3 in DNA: TGTGCCATCAGAAGACAGGGGGCCGGGGAGCTGTTTTTT.

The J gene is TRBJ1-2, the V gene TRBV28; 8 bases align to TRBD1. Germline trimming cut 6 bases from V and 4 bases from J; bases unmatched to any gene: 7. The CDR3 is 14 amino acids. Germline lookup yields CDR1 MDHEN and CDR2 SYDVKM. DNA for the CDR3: TGTGCCAGCAGACAGGGACAGGCGACCTATGGCTACACCTTC. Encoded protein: CASRQGQATYGYTF.

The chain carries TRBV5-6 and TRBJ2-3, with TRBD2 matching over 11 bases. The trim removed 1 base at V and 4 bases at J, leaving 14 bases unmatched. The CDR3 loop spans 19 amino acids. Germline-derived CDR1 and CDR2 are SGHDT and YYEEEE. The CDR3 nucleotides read TGTGCCAGCAGCTTGCGGTCTAGCGGGAGGAGGGGAAGAGCAGATACGCAGTATTTT. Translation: CASSLRSSGRRGRADTQYF.

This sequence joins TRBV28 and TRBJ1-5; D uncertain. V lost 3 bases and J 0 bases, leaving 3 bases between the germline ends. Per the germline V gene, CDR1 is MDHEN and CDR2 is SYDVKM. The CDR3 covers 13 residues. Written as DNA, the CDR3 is TGTGCCAGCAGTTTTTATAGCAATCAGCCCCAGCATTTT. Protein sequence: CASSFYSNQPQHF. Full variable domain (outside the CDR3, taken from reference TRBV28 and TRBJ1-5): DVKVTQSSRYLVKRTGEKVFLECVQDMDHENMFWYRQDPGLGLRLIYFSYDVKMKEKGDIPEGYSVSREKKERFSLILESASTNQTSMYLCASSFYSNQPQHFGDGTRLSIL.

As DNA, the CDR3 is TGTGCCAGCAGCTTAGCCTTGCGTGCGATTGAGACCCAGTACTTC. The encoded protein is CASSLALRAIETQYF. The rearrangement uses TRBV7-2 and TRBJ2-5; D ambiguous. The CDR3 has 15 residues. The ends were cut back, 0 bases at V and 5 bases at J, with 13 bases in the middle. In germline, CDR1 is SGHTA, CDR2 FQGNSA. Full variable domain (remainder filled in from reference TRBV7-2 and TRBJ2-5): GAGVSQSPSNKVTEKGKDVELRCDPISGHTALYWYRQSLGQGLEFLIYFQGNSAPDKSGLPSDRFSAERTGGSVSTLTIQRTQQEDSAVYLCASSLALRAIETQYFGPGTRLLVL.

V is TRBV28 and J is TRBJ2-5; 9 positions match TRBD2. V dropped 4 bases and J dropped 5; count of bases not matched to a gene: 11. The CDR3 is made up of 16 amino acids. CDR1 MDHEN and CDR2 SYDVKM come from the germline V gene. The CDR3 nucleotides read TGTGCCAGCAGTTCTATCGGCGGGGGGGCAGTGGAGACCCAGTACTTC. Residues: CASSSIGGGAVETQYF.

The CDR3 nucleotides read TGTGCCAGCAGTTACTCCCCATCGGGCCTAGCGGAGACCCAGTACTTC. Its protein product is CASSYSPSGLAETQYF. The chain joins TRBV6-5 to TRBJ2-5; D possibly corresponds to TRBD2 (6 bases). The V end was cut by 0 bases, the J end by 5 bases, with 16 bases between. The CDR3 runs to 16 residues. Germline V CDR1 and CDR2: MNHEY, SVGAGI.

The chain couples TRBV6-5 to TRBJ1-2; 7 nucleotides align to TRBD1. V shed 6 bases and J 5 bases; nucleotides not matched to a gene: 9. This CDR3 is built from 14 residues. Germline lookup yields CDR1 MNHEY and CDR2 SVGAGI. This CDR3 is CASRFSEGAYGYTF. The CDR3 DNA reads TGTGCCAGCAGATTCTCAGAGGGGGCGTATGGCTACACCTTC.

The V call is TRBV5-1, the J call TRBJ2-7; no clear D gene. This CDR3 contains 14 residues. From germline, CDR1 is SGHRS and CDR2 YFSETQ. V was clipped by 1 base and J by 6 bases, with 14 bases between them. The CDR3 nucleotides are TGCGCCAGCAGCTTGCCGGGTTCTGTCGGCGAGCAGTACTTC. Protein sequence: CASSLPGSVGEQYF.

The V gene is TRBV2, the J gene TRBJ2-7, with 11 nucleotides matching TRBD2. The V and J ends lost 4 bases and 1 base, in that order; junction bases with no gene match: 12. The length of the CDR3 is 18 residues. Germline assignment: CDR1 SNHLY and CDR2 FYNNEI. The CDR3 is CASSALTSGSPESYEQYF. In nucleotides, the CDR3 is TGTGCCAGCAGTGCGTTAACTAGCGGGAGCCCAGAATCCTACGAGCAGTACTTC. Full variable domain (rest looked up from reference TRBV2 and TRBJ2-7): EPEVTQTPSHQVTQMGQEVILRCVPISNHLYFYWYRQILGQKVEFLVSFYNNEISEKSEIFDDQFSVERPDGSNFTLKIRSTKLEDSAMYFCASSALTSGSPESYEQYFGPGTRLTVT.

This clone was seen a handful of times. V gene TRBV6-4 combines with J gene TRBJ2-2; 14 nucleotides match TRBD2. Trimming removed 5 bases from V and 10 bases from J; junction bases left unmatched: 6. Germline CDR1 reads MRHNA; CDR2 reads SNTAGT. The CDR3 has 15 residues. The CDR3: CASSLGTSGGQELFF. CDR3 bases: TGTGCCAGCAGTTTGGGGACTAGCGGGGGCCAGGAGCTGTTTTTT.

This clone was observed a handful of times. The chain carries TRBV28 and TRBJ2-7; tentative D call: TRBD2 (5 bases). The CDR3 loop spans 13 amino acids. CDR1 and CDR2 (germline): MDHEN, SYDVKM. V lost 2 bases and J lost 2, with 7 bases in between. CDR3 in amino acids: CASSLPSPYEQYF. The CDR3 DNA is TGTGCCAGCAGTTTACCTAGCCCCTACGAGCAGTACTTC.